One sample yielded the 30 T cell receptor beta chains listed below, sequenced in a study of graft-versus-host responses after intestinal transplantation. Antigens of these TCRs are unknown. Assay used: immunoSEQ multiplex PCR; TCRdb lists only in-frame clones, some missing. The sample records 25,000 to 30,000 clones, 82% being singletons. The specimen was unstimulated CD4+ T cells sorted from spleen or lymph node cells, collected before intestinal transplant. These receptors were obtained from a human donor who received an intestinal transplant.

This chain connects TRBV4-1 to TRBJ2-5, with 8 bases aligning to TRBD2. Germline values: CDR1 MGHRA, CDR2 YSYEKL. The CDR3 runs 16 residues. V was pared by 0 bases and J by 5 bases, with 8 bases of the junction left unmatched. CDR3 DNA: TGCGCCAGCAGCCAAGAGGCAGCGGGAGTGGGTGAGACCCAGTACTTC. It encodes CASSQEAAGVGETQYF.

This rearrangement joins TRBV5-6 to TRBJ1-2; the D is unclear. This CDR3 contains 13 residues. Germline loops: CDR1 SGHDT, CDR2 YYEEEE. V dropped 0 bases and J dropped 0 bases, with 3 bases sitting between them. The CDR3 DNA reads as TGTGCCAGCAGCTTGGACACTAACTATGGCTACACCTTC. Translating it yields CASSLDTNYGYTF. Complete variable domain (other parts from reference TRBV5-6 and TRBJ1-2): DAGVTQSPTHLIKTRGQQVTLRCSPKSGHDTVSWYQQALGQGPQFIFQYYEEEERQRGNFPDRFSGHQFPNYSSELNVNALLLGDSALYLCASSLDTNYGYTFGSGTRLTVV.

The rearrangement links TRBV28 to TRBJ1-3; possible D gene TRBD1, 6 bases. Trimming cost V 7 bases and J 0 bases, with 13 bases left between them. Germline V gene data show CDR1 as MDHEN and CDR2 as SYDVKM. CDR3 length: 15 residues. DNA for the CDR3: TGTGCCAGCATCCGGGACACCCTCTCTGGAAACACCATATATTTT. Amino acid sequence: CASIRDTLSGNTIYF.

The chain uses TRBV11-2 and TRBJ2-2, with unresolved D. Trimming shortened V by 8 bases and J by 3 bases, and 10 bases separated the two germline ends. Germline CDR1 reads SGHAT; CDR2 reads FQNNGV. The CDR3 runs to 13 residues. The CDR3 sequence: CASQFGDTGELFF. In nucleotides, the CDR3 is TGTGCCAGCCAATTTGGGGACACCGGGGAGCTGTTTTTT.

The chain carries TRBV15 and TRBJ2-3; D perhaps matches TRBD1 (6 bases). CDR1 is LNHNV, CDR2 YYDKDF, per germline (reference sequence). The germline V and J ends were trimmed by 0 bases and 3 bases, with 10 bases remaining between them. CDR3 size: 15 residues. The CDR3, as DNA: TGTGCCACCAGCAGAGATCGCCAGGGGACAGATACGCAGTATTTT. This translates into CATSRDRQGTDTQYF.

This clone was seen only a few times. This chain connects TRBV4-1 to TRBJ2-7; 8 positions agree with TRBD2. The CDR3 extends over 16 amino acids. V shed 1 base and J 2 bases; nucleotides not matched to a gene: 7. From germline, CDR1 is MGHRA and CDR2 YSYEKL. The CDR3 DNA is TGCGCCAGCAGCCAAGTACACCCGGGGGGGGCCTACGAGCAGTACTTC. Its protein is CASSQVHPGGAYEQYF.

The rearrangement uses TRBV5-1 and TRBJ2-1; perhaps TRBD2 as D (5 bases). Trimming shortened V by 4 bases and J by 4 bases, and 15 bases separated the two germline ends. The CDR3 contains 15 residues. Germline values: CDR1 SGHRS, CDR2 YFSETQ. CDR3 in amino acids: CASSATNSGYNEQFF. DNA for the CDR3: TGCGCCAGCAGCGCGACTAATTCGGGATACAATGAGCAGTTCTTC.

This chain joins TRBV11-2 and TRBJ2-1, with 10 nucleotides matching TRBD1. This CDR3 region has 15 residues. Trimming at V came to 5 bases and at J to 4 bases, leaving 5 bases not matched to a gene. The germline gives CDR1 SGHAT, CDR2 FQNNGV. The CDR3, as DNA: TGTGCCAGCAGCCGCGGGACAGGGGAATACAATGAGCAGTTCTTC. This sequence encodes CASSRGTGEYNEQFF.

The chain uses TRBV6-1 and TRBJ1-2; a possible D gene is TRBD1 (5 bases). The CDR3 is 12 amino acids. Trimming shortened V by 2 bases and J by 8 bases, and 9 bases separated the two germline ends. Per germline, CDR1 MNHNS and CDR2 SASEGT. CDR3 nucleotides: TGTGCCAGCAGTGAACGGGGGGGAGGCTACACCTTC. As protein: CASSERGGGYTF.

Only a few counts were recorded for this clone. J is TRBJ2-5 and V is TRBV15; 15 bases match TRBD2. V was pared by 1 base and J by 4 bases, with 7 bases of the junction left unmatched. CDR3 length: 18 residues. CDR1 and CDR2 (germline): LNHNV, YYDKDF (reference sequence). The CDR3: CATSRGRGLAGGGETQYF. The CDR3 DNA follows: TGTGCCACCAGCAGAGGAAGGGGACTAGCGGGAGGCGGAGAGACCCAGTACTTC.

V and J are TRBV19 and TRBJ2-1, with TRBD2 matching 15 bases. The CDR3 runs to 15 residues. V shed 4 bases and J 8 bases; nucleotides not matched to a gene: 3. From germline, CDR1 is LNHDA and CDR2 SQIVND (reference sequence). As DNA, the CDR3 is TGTGCCAGTAGTAGGGGACTAGCGGGGGGCGATGAGCAGTTCTTC. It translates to CASSRGLAGGDEQFF. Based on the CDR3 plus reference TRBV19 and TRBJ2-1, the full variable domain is DGGITQSPKYLFRKEGQNVTLSCEQNLNHDAMYWYRQDPGQGLRLIYYSQIVNDFQKGDIAEGYSVSREKKESFPLTVTSAQKNPTAFYLCASSRGLAGGDEQFFGPGTRLTVL.

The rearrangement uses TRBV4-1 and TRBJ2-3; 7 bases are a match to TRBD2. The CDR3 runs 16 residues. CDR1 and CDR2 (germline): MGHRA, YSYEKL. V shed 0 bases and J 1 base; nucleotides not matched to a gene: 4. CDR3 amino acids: CASSQEGLAGTDTQYF. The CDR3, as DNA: TGCGCCAGCAGCCAAGAGGGGCTAGCGGGCACAGATACGCAGTATTTT.

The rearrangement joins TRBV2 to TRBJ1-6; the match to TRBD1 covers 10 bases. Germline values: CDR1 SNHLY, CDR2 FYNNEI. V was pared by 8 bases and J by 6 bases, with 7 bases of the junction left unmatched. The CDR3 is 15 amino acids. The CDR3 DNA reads TGTGCCAGCCTTGGCCGGGACAGGGGTAATTCACCCCTCCACTTT. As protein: CASLGRDRGNSPLHF.

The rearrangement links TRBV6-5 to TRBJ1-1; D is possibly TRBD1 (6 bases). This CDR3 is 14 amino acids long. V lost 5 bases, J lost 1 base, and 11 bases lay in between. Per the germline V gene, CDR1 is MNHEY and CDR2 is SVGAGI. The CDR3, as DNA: TGTGCCAGCAGTGAGGGCAGGGGGAACACTGAAGCTTTCTTT. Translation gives CASSEGRGNTEAFF.

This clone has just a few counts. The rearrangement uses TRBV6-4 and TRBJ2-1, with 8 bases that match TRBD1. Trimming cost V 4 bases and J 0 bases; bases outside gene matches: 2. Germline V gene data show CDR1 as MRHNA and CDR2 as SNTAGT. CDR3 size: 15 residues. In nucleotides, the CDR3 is TGTGCCAGCAGTGCTACAGGGGGCTCCTACAATGAGCAGTTCTTC. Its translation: CASSATGGSYNEQFF.

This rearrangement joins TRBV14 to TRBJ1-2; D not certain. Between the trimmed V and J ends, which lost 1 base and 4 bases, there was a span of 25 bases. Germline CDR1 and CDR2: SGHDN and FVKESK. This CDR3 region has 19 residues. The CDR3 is CASSQASGQENSPSYGYTF. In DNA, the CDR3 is TGTGCCAGCAGCCAAGCATCTGGGCAGGAGAACTCCCCCTCCTATGGCTACACCTTC.

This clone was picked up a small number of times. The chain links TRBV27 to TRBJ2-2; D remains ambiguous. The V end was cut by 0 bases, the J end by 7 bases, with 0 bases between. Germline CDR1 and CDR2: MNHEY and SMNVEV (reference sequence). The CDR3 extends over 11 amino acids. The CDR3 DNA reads TGTGCCAGCAGTTTATCCGGGGAGCTGTTTTTT. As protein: CASSLSGELFF.

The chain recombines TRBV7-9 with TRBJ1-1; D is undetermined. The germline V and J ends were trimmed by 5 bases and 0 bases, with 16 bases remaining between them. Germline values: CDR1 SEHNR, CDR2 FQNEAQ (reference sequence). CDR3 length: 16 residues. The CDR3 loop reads CASSVAHYNMNTEAFF. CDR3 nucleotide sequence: TGTGCCAGCAGCGTCGCCCATTATAATATGAACACTGAAGCTTTCTTT.

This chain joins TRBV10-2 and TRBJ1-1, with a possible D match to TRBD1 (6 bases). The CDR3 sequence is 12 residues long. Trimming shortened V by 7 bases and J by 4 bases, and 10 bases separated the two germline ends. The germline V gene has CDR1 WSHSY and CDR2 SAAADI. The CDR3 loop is CASTRGGTEAFF. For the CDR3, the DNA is TGCGCCAGCACTCGAGGGGGCACTGAAGCTTTCTTT.

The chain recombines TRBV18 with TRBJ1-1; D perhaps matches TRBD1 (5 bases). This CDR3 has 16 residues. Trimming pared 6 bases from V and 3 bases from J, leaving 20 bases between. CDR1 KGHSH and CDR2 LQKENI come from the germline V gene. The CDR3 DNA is TGTGCCAGCTCTCCTCCACTATTCCGAGGGGACACTGAAGCTTTCTTT. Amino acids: CASSPPLFRGDTEAFF.

CDR3 nucleotide sequence: TGTGCCAGCAGCCCGAGGGCCCTCAAAGGATGGAGTAATTCACCCCTCCACTTT. Protein product: CASSPRALKGWSNSPLHF. This chain joins TRBV28 and TRBJ1-6, with no clear D. The CDR3 spans 18 residues. Germline CDR1 is MDHEN and CDR2 is SYDVKM. The ends were cut back, 6 bases at V and 6 bases at J, with 24 bases in the middle.

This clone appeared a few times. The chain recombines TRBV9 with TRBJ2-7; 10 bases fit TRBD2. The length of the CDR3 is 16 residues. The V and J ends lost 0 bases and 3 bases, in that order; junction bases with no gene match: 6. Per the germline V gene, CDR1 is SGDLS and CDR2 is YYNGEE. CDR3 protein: CASSVEAGGPYYEQYF. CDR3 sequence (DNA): TGTGCCAGCAGCGTAGAAGCGGGGGGGCCTTACTACGAGCAGTACTTC.

The CDR3 sequence is CASSLAGGETQYF. The CDR3 DNA reads as TGTGCCAGCAGCTTAGCGGGGGGAGAGACCCAGTACTTC. V gene TRBV7-9 combines with J gene TRBJ2-5, with D possibly matching TRBD2 (6 bases). CDR1 SEHNR and CDR2 FQNEAQ come from the germline V gene (reference sequence). The CDR3 is 13 amino acids. Between the trimmed V and J ends, which lost 0 bases and 4 bases, there was a span of 6 bases.

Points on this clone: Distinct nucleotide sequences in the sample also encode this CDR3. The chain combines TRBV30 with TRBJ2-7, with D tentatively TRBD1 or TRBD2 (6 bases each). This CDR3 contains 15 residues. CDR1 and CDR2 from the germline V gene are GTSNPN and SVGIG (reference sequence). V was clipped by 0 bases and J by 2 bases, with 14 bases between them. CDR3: CAWSVGGMGAYEQYF. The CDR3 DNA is TGTGCCTGGAGTGTAGGGGGGATGGGGGCCTACGAGCAGTACTTC.

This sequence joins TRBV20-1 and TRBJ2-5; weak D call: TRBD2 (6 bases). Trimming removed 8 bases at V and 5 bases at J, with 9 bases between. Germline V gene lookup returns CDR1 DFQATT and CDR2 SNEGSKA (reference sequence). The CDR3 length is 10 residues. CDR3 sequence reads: CSCGGETQYF. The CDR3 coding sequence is TGCAGTTGTGGAGGGGAGACCCAGTACTTC.

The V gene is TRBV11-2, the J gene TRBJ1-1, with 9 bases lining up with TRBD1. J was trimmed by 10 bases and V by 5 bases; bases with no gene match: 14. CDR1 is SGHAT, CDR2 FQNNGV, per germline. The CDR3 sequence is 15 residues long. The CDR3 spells CASSLAPGQGLGAFF. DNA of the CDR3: TGTGCCAGCAGCCTAGCACCGGGACAGGGATTGGGAGCTTTCTTT. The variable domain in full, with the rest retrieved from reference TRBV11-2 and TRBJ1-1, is EAGVAQSPRYKIIEKRQSVAFWCNPISGHATLYWYQQILGQGPKLLIQFQNNGVVDDSQLPKDRFSAERLKGVDSTLKIQPAKLEDSAVYLCASSLAPGQGLGAFFGQGTRLTVV.

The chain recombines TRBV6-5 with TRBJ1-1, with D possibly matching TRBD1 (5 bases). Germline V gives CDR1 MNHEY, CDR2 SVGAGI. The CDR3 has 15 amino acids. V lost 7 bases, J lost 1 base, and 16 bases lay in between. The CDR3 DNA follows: TGTGCCAGCAATTCCAGGGAAAGGTGGAACACTGAAGCTTTCTTT. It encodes CASNSRERWNTEAFF.

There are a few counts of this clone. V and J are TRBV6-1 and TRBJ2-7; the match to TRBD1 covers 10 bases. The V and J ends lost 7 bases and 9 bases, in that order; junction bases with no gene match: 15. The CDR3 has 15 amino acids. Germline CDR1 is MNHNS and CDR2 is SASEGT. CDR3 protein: CASTLGGTGALGQYF. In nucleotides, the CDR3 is TGTGCCAGCACCTTGGGGGGGACAGGGGCTTTGGGGCAGTACTTC.

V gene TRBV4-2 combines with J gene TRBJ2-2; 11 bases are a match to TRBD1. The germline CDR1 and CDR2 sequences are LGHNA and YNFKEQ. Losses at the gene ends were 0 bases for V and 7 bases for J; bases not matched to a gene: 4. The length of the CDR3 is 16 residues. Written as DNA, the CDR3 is TGTGCCAGCAGCCAAGAGGACAGGGGGCGGCACGGGGAGCTGTTTTTT. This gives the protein CASSQEDRGRHGELFF.

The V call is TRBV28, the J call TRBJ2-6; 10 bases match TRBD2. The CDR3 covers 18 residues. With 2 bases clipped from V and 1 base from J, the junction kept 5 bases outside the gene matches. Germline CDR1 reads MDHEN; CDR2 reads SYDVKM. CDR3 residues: CASSLTSGMGSGANVLTF. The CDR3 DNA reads TGTGCCAGCAGTTTAACTAGCGGGATGGGTTCTGGGGCCAACGTCCTGACTTTC.